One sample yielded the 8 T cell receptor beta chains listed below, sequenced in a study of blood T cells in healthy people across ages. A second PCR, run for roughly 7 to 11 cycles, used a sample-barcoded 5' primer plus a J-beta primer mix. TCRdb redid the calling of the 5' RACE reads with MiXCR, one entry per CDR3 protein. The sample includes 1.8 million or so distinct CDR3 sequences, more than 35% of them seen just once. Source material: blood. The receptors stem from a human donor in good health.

This CDR3 is CASSAGTGKLFF. The CDR3 coding sequence is TGTGCCAGCAGTGCCGGGACTGGGAAACTGTTTTTT. The gene calls are TRBV9 and TRBJ1-4; TRBD1 is a possible D gene (5 bases). Germline V lookup: CDR1 SGDLS, CDR2 YYNGEE. V lost 5 bases to trimming and J lost 11 bases, with 13 bases between them. The CDR3 sequence is 12 residues long.

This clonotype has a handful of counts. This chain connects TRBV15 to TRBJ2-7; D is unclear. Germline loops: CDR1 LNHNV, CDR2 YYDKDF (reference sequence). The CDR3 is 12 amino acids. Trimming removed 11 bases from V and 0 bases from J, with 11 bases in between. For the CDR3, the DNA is TGTGCCGCCCAGATTAGCTCCTACGAGCAGTACTTC. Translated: CAAQISSYEQYF.

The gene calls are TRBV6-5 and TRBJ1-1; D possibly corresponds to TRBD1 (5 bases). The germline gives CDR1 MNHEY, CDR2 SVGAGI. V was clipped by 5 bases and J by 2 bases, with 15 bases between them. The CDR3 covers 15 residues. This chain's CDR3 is CASSPNDRVNTEAFF. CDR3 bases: TGTGCCAGCAGTCCAAACGACAGAGTCAACACTGAAGCTTTCTTT.

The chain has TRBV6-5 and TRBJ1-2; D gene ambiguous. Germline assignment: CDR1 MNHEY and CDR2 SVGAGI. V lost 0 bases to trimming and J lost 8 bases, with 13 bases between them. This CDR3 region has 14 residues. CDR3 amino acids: CASSYSSGIAGYTF. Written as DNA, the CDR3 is TGTGCCAGCAGTTACTCGAGTGGGATAGCAGGCTACACCTTC.

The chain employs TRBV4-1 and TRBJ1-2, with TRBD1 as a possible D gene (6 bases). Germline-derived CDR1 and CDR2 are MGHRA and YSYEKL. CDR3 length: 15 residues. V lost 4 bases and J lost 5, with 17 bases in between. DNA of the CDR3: TGCGCCAGCAGCCTGGAGGACAGTGGAGGTTATGGCTACACCTTC. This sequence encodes CASSLEDSGGYGYTF.

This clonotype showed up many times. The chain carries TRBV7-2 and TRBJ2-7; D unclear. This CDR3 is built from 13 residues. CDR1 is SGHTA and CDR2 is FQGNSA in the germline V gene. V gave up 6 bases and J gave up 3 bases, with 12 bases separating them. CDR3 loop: CASSLRVGYEQYF. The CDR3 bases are TGTGCCAGCAGTTTAAGGGTTGGCTACGAGCAGTACTTC.

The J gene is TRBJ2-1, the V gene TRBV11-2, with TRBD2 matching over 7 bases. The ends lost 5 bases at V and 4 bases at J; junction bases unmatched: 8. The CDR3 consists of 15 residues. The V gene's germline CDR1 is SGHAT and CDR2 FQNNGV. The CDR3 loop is CASSRLRGGYNEQFF. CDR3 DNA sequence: TGTGCCAGCAGCCGCCTACGCGGGGGATACAATGAGCAGTTCTTC. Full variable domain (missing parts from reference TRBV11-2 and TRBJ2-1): EAGVAQSPRYKIIEKRQSVAFWCNPISGHATLYWYQQILGQGPKLLIQFQNNGVVDDSQLPKDRFSAERLKGVDSTLKIQPAKLEDSAVYLCASSRLRGGYNEQFFGPGTRLTVL.

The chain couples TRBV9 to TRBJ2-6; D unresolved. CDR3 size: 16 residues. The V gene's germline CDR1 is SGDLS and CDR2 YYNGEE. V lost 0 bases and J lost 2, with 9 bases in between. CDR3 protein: CASSVETRAGANVLTF. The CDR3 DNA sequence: TGTGCCAGCAGCGTAGAAACCCGGGCTGGGGCCAACGTCCTGACTTTC.